The following is a T cell receptor beta chain sequence with its context. Other nucleotide sequences in the sample specify the same CDR3. Sequencing used immunoSEQ multiplex PCR; TCRdb keeps in-frame clones, though not all of them. In the table there are roughly 120,000 clones, 88% of which are singletons. The data derive from a study of control samples from healthy donors and cancer patients. The CDR3 runs to 15 residues. J gave up 4 bases and V 1 base, and 2 bases lay outside the gene matches. CDR1 is SGHTA and CDR2 is FQGNSA in the germline V gene. This rearrangement joins TRBV7-2 to TRBJ2-2; 8 nucleotides line up with TRBD2. The sequencing input was blood. The receptor was isolated from a woman aged 70-85 years in good health. This CDR3 reads CASSLGLAGTGELFF. DNA of the CDR3: TGTGCCAGCAGCTTAGGTCTAGCGGGCACCGGGGAGCTGTTTTTT.